One and the same sample provided the 7 T cell receptor beta chains below, sequenced in a study of T cells in Graves' hyperthyroidism and ophthalmopathy. Researchers took RNA transcripts and amplified the TCR beta CDR3 regions from them. First-round RT-PCR of the TCR CDR3 relied on the HTBI primer set. A single record per CDR3 protein comes from TCRdb applying MiXCR to the multiplex PCR reads. This table has a few hundred thousand distinct CDR3 sequences, about 16% appearing once. Material: blood. These receptors were taken from a middle-aged man with Graves' hyperthyroidism.

This clonotype was found a few times. The chain carries TRBV19 and TRBJ2-3, with 7 bases that match TRBD1. In germline, CDR1 is LNHDA, CDR2 SQIVND (reference sequence). The J segment lost 3 bases and the V segment lost 5 bases, leaving 11 bases of the junction unmatched. CDR3 length equals 16 residues. In DNA form, the CDR3 reads TGTGCCAGTAGTGGGGACAGCGTCCCCCAAACAGATACGCAGTATTTT. This sequence encodes CASSGDSVPQTDTQYF.

This clonotype was found many times. This chain links TRBV18 with TRBJ2-3, with D unresolved. The CDR3 length is 14 residues. Germline lookup yields CDR1 KGHSH and CDR2 LQKENI. Trimming cost V 4 bases and J 0 bases, with 8 bases left between them. The CDR3 spells CASSQQGSTDTQYF. In DNA form, the CDR3 reads TGTGCCAGCTCACAACAAGGGAGCACAGATACGCAGTATTTT.

This clonotype was seen many times. The chain uses TRBV20-1 and TRBJ2-7, with a tentative D call TRBD1 (6 bases). This CDR3 has 13 amino acids. From germline, CDR1 is DFQATT and CDR2 SNEGSKA (reference sequence). V was shortened by 3 bases and J by 1 base, with 10 bases between the two germline ends. The CDR3 here is CSASDRISYEQYF. CDR3 nucleotide sequence: TGCAGTGCTAGTGACAGGATATCCTACGAGCAGTACTTC.

This clonotype was counted a few times. The V call is TRBV28, the J call TRBJ2-7, with unresolved D. The V gene's germline CDR1 is MDHEN and CDR2 SYDVKM. The CDR3 is made up of 13 amino acids. V was clipped by 5 bases and J by 1 base, with 9 bases between them. CDR3 coding DNA: TGTGCCAGCAGTGCGACACCTTCCTACGAGCAGTACTTC. The encoded protein is CASSATPSYEQYF.

Points on this clonotype: One end of the junction varies from germline; a read error may be responsible. The rearrangement joins TRBV3-1 to TRBJ1-2, with unresolved D. The length of the CDR3 is 14 residues. CDR1 is LGHDT, CDR2 YNNKEL, per germline (reference sequence). The CDR3: CANSQSLGMGGYTF. CDR3 coding DNA: TGTGCCAACAGCCAAAGCCTTGGTATGGGGGGCTACACCTTC.

Concerning this clonotype itself: Given a much more abundant clone one base away, this may be a read error. This chain links TRBV3-1 with TRBJ2-3; perhaps TRBD1 as D (6 bases). This CDR3 region has 14 residues. Per germline, CDR1 LGHDT and CDR2 YNNKEL (reference sequence). CDR3 DNA: TGTGTCAGCAGCGCCCGGGACATCAAGGATACGCAGTATTTT. Translated, it gives CVSSARDIKDTQYF.

This clonotype was counted many times. The V call is TRBV7-8, the J call TRBJ1-1; D is unclear. The germline gives CDR1 SGHVS, CDR2 FQNEAQ. This CDR3 is 15 amino acids long. Trimming pared 2 bases from V and 3 bases from J, leaving 13 bases between. The CDR3 DNA follows: TGTGCCAGCAGCTTACTCTATGGCGCGGACACTGAAGCTTTCTTT. It encodes CASSLLYGADTEAFF.